Here is one TCR beta chain with its context. Germline V gene sequence: CDR1 MNHEY, CDR2 SVGAGI. The CDR3 extends over 14 amino acids. Trimming at V came to 5 bases and at J to 10 bases, leaving 11 bases not matched to a gene. Clones were sequenced by immunoSEQ multiplex PCR, and TCRdb holds only the in-frame ones, with some missing. The sample yields more than 90,000 clones, about 83% seen once. This record comes from a study of radiotherapy plus CTLA-4 blockade in lung cancer. V usage is TRBV6-5 and J usage is TRBJ1-1; 9 nucleotides align to TRBD1. The TCR sequence derives from a human donor with non-small cell lung cancer who had a partial response to radiotherapy plus ipilimumab. The input for sequencing was peripheral blood, taken from a patient treated with radiotherapy plus ipilimumab. The CDR3 DNA follows: TGTGCCAGCAGTGAGTCCCGGGACAGGGCGGGAGCTTTCTTT. It translates to CASSESRDRAGAFF.